Presented here are 2 T cell receptor beta chains from one specimen sequenced in a study of T-cell memory formation after mild COVID-19. TCRdb re-called the 5' RACE reads through MiXCR, storing one row per CDR3 protein. This table has fewer than 700,000 distinct CDR3 sequences, around 17% appearing once. Sequencing used PBMCs or a T cell subset sorted from them (not recorded which). The receptors shown here come from an adult woman who had mild COVID-19 (a few samples of this study predate the infection). Cell type and time point are not known.

This clonotype was found a few times. V usage is TRBV4-1 and J usage is TRBJ2-6; unclear D gene. The germline CDR1 and CDR2 sequences are MGHRA and YSYEKL. Trimming shortened V by 2 bases and J by 0 bases, and 5 bases separated the two germline ends. The CDR3 runs 15 residues. The CDR3 sequence: CASSQYSSGANVLTF. Written as DNA, the CDR3 is TGCGCCAGCAGCCAATACAGCTCTGGGGCCAACGTCCTGACTTTC.

The V gene is TRBV20-1, the J gene TRBJ2-3; 11 bases are shared with TRBD2. Losses at the gene ends were 5 bases for V and 2 bases for J; bases not matched to a gene: 6. In germline, CDR1 is DFQATT, CDR2 SNEGSKA (reference sequence). The CDR3 contains 15 residues. The CDR3 DNA reads as TGCAGTGCTCCTAGACTAGCGGGGCACACAGATACGCAGTATTTT. Protein sequence: CSAPRLAGHTDTQYF.